This T cell receptor beta chain was sequenced for a study of blood T cell repertoires in COVID-19. Background on the study: Both acute and convalescent COVID-19 samples were obtained from the United States, Italy and Spain.

Authors' methods: Amplified reference gene primers provided the basis for estimating nucleated cell counts. The data were produced by immunoSEQ multiplex PCR, yet TCRdb's version contains in-frame clones alone and is incomplete. Clone size and the V and J calls come from that table; the DNA yielded D and trimming. The repertoire includes 70,000 to 90,000 clones, approximately 90% of them detected once, and 1.2% sits in the top ten. Study members were between 18 and 89 years old and lived in 24 US regions. Allocation to cohorts depended on clinical history reported by the participants. CDR1 is SGHTA, CDR2 FQGNSA, per germline. Trimming pared 7 bases from V and 5 bases from J, leaving 18 bases between. This CDR3 comprises 14 residues.

The specimen sequenced was PBMCs or T cells enriched from blood (not recorded which). The chain employs TRBV7-2 and TRBJ2-7; TRBD2 might be the D (5 bases). This TCR was recovered from a woman between 45 and 60 years old with acute COVID-19. CDR3 in amino acids: CASTLFDGVHEQYF. The CDR3 DNA follows: TGTGCCAGCACCCTTTTCGACGGGGTCCACGAGCAGTACTTC.